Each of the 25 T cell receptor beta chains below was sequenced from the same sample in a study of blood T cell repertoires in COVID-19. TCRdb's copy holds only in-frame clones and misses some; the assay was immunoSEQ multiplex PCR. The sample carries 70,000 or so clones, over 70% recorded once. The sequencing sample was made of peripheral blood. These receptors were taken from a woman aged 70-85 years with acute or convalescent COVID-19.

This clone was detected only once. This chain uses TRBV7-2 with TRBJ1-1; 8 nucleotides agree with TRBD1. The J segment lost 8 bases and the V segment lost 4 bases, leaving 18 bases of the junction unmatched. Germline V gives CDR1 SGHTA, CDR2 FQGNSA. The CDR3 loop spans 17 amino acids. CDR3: CASSSLRGQGITSEAFF. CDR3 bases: TGTGCCAGCAGCTCGCTCCGAGGACAGGGTATAACATCGGAAGCTTTCTTT.

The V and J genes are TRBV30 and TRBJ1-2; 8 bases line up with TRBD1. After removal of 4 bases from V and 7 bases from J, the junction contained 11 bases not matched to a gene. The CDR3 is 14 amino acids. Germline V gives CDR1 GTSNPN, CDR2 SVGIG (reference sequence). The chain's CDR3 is CAWTALQGDSGYTF. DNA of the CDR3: TGTGCCTGGACCGCCCTACAGGGGGATAGTGGCTACACCTTC.

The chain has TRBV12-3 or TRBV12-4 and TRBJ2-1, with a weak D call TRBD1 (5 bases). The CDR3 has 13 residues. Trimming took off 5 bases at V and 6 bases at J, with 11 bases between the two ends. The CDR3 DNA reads TGTGCCAGCAGTCTCCAGGGTTTCAATGAGCAGTTCTTC. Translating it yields CASSLQGFNEQFF.

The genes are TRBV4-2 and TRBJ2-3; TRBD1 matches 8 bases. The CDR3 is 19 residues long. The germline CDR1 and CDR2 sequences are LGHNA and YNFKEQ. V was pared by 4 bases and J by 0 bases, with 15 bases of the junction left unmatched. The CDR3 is CASSRKLTRDRTSTDTQYF. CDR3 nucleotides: TGTGCCAGCAGCCGCAAGCTCACTAGGGACAGGACTAGCACAGATACGCAGTATTTT.

The CDR3 coding sequence is TGTGCCTGGAGCGGAGTGCGGGGAGGTCAGCCCCAGCATTTT. Protein: CAWSGVRGGQPQHF. The rearrangement uses TRBV30 and TRBJ1-5; the D is unclear. V gave up 3 bases and J gave up 6 bases, with 15 bases separating them. CDR3 length: 14 residues. Germline assignment: CDR1 GTSNPN and CDR2 SVGIG (reference sequence).

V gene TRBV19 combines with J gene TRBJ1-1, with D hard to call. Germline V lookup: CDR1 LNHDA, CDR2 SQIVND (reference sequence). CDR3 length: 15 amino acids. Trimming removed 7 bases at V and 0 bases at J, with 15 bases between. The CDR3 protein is CASISQPGLNTEAFF. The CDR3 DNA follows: TGTGCCAGTATCTCGCAGCCAGGCTTGAACACTGAAGCTTTCTTT.

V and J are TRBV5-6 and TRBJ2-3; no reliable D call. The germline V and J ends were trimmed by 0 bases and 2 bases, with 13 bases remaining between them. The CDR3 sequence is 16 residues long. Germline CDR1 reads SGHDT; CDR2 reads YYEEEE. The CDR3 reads CASSLVQASPTDTQYF. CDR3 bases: TGTGCCAGCAGCTTGGTCCAGGCGAGTCCCACAGATACGCAGTATTTT.

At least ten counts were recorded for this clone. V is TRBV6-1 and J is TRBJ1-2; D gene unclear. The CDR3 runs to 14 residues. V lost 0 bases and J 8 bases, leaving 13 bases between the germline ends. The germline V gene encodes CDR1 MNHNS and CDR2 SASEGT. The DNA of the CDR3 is TGTGCCAGCAGTGAAGCGTCAAGGACTGTAGGCTACACCTTC. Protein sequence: CASSEASRTVGYTF.

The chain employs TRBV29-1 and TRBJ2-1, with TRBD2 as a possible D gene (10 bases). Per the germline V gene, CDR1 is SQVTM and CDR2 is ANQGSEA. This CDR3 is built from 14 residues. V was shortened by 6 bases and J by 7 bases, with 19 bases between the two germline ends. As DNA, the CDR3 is TGCAGCGTAGCGGGGGGGACAGGGAAGAATGAGCAGTTCTTC. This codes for CSVAGGTGKNEQFF.

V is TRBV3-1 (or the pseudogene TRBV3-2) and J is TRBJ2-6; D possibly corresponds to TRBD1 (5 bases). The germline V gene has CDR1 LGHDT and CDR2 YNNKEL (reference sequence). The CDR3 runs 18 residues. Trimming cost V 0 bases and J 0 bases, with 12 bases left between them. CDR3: CASSQDGRVSSGANVLTF. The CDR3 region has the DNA TGTGCCAGCAGCCAAGACGGCAGGGTTAGCTCTGGGGCCAACGTCCTGACTTTC.

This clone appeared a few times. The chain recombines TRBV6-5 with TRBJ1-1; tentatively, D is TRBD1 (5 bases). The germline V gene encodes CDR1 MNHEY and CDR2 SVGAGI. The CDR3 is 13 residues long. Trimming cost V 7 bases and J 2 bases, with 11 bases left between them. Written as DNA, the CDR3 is TGTGCCAGCACCAAGGGGCCAAACACTGAAGCTTTCTTT. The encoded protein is CASTKGPNTEAFF.

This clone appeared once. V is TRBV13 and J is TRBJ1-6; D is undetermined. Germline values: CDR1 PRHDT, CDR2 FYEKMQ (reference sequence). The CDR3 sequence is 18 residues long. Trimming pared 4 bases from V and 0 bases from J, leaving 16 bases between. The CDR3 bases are TGTGCCAGCAGCTCAACCCGAGGGCTTAGCTCCTATAATTCACCCCTCCACTTT. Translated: CASSSTRGLSSYNSPLHF.

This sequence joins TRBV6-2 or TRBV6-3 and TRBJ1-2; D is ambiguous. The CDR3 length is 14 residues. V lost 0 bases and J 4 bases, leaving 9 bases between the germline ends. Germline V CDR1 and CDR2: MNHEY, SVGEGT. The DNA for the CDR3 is TGTGCCAGCAGTTACTCGAGTTCGGTCTATGGCTACACCTTC. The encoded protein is CASSYSSSVYGYTF.

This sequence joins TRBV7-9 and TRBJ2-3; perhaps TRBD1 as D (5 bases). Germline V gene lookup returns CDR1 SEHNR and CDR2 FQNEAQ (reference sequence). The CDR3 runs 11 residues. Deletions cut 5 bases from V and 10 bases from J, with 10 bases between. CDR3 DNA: TGTGCCAGCAGCCCCCGGACATCGCAGTATTTT. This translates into CASSPRTSQYF. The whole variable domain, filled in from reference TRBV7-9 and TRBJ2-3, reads DTGVSQNPRHKITKRGQNVTFRCDPISEHNRLYWYRQTLGQGPEFLTYFQNEAQLEKSRLLSDRFSAERPKGSFSTLEIQRTEQGDSAMYLCASSPRTSQYFGPGTRLTVL.

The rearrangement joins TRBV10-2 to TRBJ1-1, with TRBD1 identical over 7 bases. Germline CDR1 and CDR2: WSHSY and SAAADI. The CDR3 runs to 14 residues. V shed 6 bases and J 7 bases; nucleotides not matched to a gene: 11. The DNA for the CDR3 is TGCGCCAGCAGCATACAGGGGAATGTGGGTGAAGCTTTCTTT. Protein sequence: CASSIQGNVGEAFF.

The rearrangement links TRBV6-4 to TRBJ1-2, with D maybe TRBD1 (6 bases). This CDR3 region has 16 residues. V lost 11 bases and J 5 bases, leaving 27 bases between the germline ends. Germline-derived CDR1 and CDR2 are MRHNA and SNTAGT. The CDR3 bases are TGTGCCTTCTGGGGGGGCACGGACTTTTCGACGTATGGCTACACCTTC. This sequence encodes CAFWGGTDFSTYGYTF.

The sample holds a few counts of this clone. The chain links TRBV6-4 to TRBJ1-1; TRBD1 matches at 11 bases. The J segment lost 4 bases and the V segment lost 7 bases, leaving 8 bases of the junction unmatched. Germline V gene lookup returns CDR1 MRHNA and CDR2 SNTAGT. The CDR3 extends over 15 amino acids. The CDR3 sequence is CASKAGTGGITEAFF. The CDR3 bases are TGTGCCAGCAAGGCCGGGACAGGGGGGATCACTGAAGCTTTCTTT.

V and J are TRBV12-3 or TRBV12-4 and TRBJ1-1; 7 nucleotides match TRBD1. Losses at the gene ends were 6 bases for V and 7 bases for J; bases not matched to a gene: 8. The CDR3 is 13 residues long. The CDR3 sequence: CASSTTQGSEAFF. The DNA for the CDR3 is TGTGCCAGCAGCACTACACAGGGGAGTGAAGCTTTCTTT.

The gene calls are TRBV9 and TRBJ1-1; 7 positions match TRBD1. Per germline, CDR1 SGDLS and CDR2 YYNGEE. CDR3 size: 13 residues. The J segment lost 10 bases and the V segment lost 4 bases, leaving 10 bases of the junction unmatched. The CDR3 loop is CASSSTDRSGAFF. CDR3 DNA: TGTGCCAGCAGCTCGACGGACAGGAGTGGAGCTTTCTTT.

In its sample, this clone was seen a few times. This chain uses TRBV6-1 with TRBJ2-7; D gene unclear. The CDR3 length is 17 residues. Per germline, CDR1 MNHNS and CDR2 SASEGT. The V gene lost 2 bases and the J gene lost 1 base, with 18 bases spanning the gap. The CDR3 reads CASSEFSAPGTSYEQYF. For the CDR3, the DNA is TGTGCCAGCAGTGAATTTTCCGCGCCAGGAACATCCTACGAGCAGTACTTC.

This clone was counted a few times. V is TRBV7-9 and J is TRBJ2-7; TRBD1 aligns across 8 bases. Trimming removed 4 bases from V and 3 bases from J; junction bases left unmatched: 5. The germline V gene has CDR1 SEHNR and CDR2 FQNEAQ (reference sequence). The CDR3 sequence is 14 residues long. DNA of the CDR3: TGTGCCAGCAGCTCACAGGGGGTAAGCTACGAGCAGTACTTC. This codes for CASSSQGVSYEQYF.

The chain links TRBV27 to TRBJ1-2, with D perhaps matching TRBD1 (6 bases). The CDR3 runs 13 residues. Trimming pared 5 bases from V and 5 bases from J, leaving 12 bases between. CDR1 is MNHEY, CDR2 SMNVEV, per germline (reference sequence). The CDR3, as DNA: TGTGCCAGCAGTCTCACAGGGCCGTATGGCTACACCTTC. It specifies CASSLTGPYGYTF.

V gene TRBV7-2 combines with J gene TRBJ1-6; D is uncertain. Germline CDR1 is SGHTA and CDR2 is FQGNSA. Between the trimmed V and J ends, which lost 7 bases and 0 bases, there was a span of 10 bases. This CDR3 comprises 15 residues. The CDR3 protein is CASTSVSSYNSPLHF. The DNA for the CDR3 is TGTGCCAGCACGTCTGTCAGCTCCTATAATTCACCCCTCCACTTT.

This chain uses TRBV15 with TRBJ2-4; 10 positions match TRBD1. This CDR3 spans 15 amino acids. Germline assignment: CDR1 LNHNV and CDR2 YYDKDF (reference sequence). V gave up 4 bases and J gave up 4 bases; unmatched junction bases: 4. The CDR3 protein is CATSIGQGVKNIQYF. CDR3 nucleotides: TGTGCCACCAGCATAGGACAGGGGGTTAAAAACATTCAGTACTTC.

The DNA of the CDR3 is TGTGCCAGCGCCCCGGAAAAGGGGTATGGCTACACCTTC. Translating it yields CASAPEKGYGYTF. This chain links TRBV12-3 or TRBV12-4 with TRBJ1-2, with a weak D call TRBD1 (5 bases). The germline V and J ends were trimmed by 8 bases and 5 bases, with 15 bases remaining between them. This CDR3 has 13 residues.